The 30 T cell receptor beta chains below all came from one sample that was sequenced in a study of vaccination and CD4 T cells after COVID-19. The Oncomine TCR Beta short-read assay was applied to DNA of cultured CD4+ T cells. TCRdb processed the PCR reads anew with MiXCR; each CDR3 protein has one entry. This sample has under 15,000 distinct CDR3 sequences; 35% to 55% occur once, and the top ten carry roughly 7%. Treatment here: approximately nine-day PBMC culture with coronavirus spike peptide pools or control peptides (ViraFEST assay). These TCRs' antigens remain unknown. Sample: CD4+ T cells from blood, cultured in vitro. Source of these receptors: a human donor who had recovered from COVID-19.

The chain has TRBV20-1 and TRBJ1-1; D uncertain. CDR1 and CDR2 (germline): DFQATT, SNEGSKA (reference sequence). The CDR3 spans 12 residues. V gave up 0 bases and J gave up 6 bases, with 8 bases separating them. Written as DNA, the CDR3 is TGCAGTGCTAGAGATAAATACGCTGAAGCTTTCTTT. Translating gives CSARDKYAEAFF.

This clonotype was detected only a few times. The genes are TRBV20-1 and TRBJ2-5; tentatively, D is TRBD1 (6 bases). The CDR3 is made up of 15 amino acids. V lost 0 bases and J lost 5, with 16 bases in between. The germline V gene encodes CDR1 DFQATT and CDR2 SNEGSKA (reference sequence). The CDR3 spells CSARDLAGVGETQYF. Here the CDR3 DNA reads TGCAGTGCTAGAGATCTCGCAGGGGTGGGTGAGACCCAGTACTTC.

This clonotype was found a few times. The rearrangement links TRBV6-2 or TRBV6-3 to TRBJ2-3; 15 bases are shared with TRBD2. Per germline, CDR1 MNHEY and CDR2 SVGEGT. Germline trimming cut 5 bases from V and 0 bases from J; bases unmatched to any gene: 9. The CDR3 extends over 19 amino acids. The DNA of the CDR3 is TGTGCCAGCAGTCGGACTAGCGGGGGGGCCTTGTTTAGCACAGATACGCAGTATTTT. Protein: CASSRTSGGALFSTDTQYF.

The V gene is TRBV19, the J gene TRBJ1-5; 10 bases align to TRBD1. The junction had 3 bases not matched to a gene; V was cut back by 4 bases and J by 6 bases. Germline CDR1 LNHDA, CDR2 SQIVND (reference sequence). The CDR3 extends over 14 amino acids. CDR3 sequence (DNA): TGTGCCAGTAGTAGGGGACAGGGGCTTCAGCCCCAGCATTTT. Amino acids: CASSRGQGLQPQHF.

The rearrangement joins TRBV2 to TRBJ2-1, with D uncertain. Between the trimmed V and J ends, which lost 8 bases and 4 bases, there was a span of 9 bases. The CDR3 is 12 amino acids. The V gene's germline CDR1 is SNHLY and CDR2 FYNNEI. The CDR3 loop reads CASRRVYNEQFF. CDR3 DNA: TGTGCCAGCCGAAGGGTTTACAATGAGCAGTTCTTC.

In this sample, this clonotype turned up a few times. The chain combines TRBV2 with TRBJ1-6; TRBD1 agrees at 8 bases. Germline CDR1 reads SNHLY; CDR2 reads FYNNEI. CDR3 length equals 13 residues. V gave up 7 bases and J gave up 10 bases; unmatched junction bases: 6. The CDR3 here is CASTGQAPSPLHF. The CDR3 DNA reads as TGTGCCAGCACGGGACAGGCGCCATCACCCCTCCACTTT. Full variable domain (missing parts from reference TRBV2 and TRBJ1-6): EPEVTQTPSHQVTQMGQEVILRCVPISNHLYFYWYRQILGQKVEFLVSFYNNEISEKSEIFDDQFSVERPDGSNFTLKIRSTKLEDSAMYFCASTGQAPSPLHFGNGTRLTVT.

The rearrangement uses TRBV2 and TRBJ1-5, with D unresolved. The germline gives CDR1 SNHLY, CDR2 FYNNEI. The CDR3 length is 13 residues. V lost 8 bases and J lost 5, with 13 bases in between. CDR3 in amino acids: CASSPERDQPQHF. CDR3 bases: TGTGCCAGCTCTCCCGAAAGAGATCAGCCCCAGCATTTT. Full variable domain (outside the CDR3, taken from reference TRBV2 and TRBJ1-5): EPEVTQTPSHQVTQMGQEVILRCVPISNHLYFYWYRQILGQKVEFLVSFYNNEISEKSEIFDDQFSVERPDGSNFTLKIRSTKLEDSAMYFCASSPERDQPQHFGDGTRLSIL.

This clonotype was counted between two and nine times. V is TRBV20-1 and J is TRBJ2-3; D is undetermined. Germline CDR1 and CDR2: DFQATT and SNEGSKA (reference sequence). This CDR3 has 13 amino acids. The V gene lost 5 bases and the J gene lost 0 bases, with 9 bases spanning the gap. The DNA of the CDR3 is TGCAGTGCTCGAGGATCAAGCACAGATACGCAGTATTTT. Its protein is CSARGSSTDTQYF.

V gene TRBV5-1 combines with J gene TRBJ2-7; 8 bases are a match to TRBD1. The CDR3 spans 15 residues. J was trimmed by 3 bases and V by 1 base; bases with no gene match: 6. The germline V gene encodes CDR1 SGHRS and CDR2 YFSETQ. Here the CDR3 reads CASSLRTTGDYEQYF. CDR3 DNA: TGCGCCAGCAGCTTGCGTACGACAGGGGACTACGAGCAGTACTTC.

The V and J genes are TRBV5-1 and TRBJ1-1, with D possibly being TRBD1 (5 bases). This CDR3 region has 14 residues. The germline gives CDR1 SGHRS, CDR2 YFSETQ. V lost 5 bases to trimming and J lost 4 bases, with 15 bases between them. CDR3 sequence (DNA): TGCGCCAGCAGGGCGGACTGGGGGAGCACTGAAGCTTTCTTT. It codes for CASRADWGSTEAFF.

The chain is built from TRBV5-4 and TRBJ2-1; TRBD2 aligns across 9 bases. CDR1 SGHNT and CDR2 YYREEE come from the germline V gene (reference sequence). J was trimmed by 11 bases and V by 2 bases; bases with no gene match: 8. The CDR3 is made up of 14 amino acids. For the CDR3, the DNA is TGTGCCAGCAGCTTCTGGACTAGCGCCTCCCAGCAGTTCTTC. It encodes CASSFWTSASQQFF. Complete variable domain (other parts from reference TRBV5-4 and TRBJ2-1): ETGVTQSPTHLIKTRGQQVTLRCSSQSGHNTVSWYQQALGQGPQFIFQYYREEENGRGNFPPRFSGLQFPNYSSELNVNALELDDSALYLCASSFWTSASQQFFGPGTRLTVL.

The chain is built from TRBV24-1 and TRBJ1-1; D gene ambiguous. The CDR3 totals 12 residues. With 3 bases removed from V and 5 bases from J, the gap between germline ends came to 6 bases. The germline V gene encodes CDR1 KGHDR and CDR2 SFDVKD. The CDR3 region is CATSDQGTEAFF. The DNA for the CDR3 is TGTGCCACCAGTGATCAAGGGACTGAAGCTTTCTTT.

The chain links TRBV5-4 to TRBJ2-7; tentative D call: TRBD2 (6 bases). V was pared by 2 bases and J by 5 bases, with 17 bases between. The germline gives CDR1 SGHNT, CDR2 YYREEE (reference sequence). This CDR3 region has 15 residues. CDR3 in amino acids: CASSLPSNGGNEQYF. The CDR3 region has the DNA TGTGCCAGCAGCTTACCGAGTAATGGGGGGAACGAGCAGTACTTC.

The chain recombines TRBV10-2 with TRBJ2-1; 7 nucleotides match TRBD2. The V gene's germline CDR1 is WSHSY and CDR2 SAAADI. This CDR3 has 17 residues. V lost 8 bases to trimming and J lost 2 bases; unmatched junction nucleotides: 15. The CDR3 loop is CASLHLKTSPPYNEQFF. The CDR3 DNA is TGCGCCAGCCTCCACTTAAAGACTAGCCCGCCCTACAATGAGCAGTTCTTC.

A word on this clonotype: A much larger clone differs by one base, so this may be a read error. The chain recombines TRBV19 with TRBJ1-5; possibly TRBD1 for D (6 bases). This CDR3 has 16 amino acids. CDR1 and CDR2 (germline): LNHDA, SQIVND (reference sequence). CDR3 DNA: TGTCCCAGTAGTACCCTGTCAAGGGGGAACAATCAGCCCCAGCATTTT. Translating gives CPSSTLSRGNNQPQHF. Together with reference TRBV19 and TRBJ1-5, the CDR3 gives the full variable domain: DGGITQSPKYLFRKEGQNVTLSCEQNLNHDAMYWYRQDPGQGLRLIYYSQIVNDFQKGDIAEGYSVSREKKESFPLTVTSAQKNPTAFYLCPSSTLSRGNNQPQHFGDGTRLSIL.

This clonotype has a handful of counts. This chain uses TRBV12-5 with TRBJ1-5; unclear D gene. The CDR3 is 13 residues long. V was cut by 2 bases and J by 5 bases, with 7 bases left in between. The germline CDR1 and CDR2 sequences are LGHNT and FRNRAP. CDR3 coding DNA: TGTGCTAGTGGTTTGTACAGAGATCAGCCCCAGCATTTT. Translation: CASGLYRDQPQHF.

This chain uses TRBV9 with TRBJ2-5; D is perhaps TRBD2 (6 bases). V gave up 5 bases and J gave up 4 bases, with 15 bases separating them. The germline V gene encodes CDR1 SGDLS and CDR2 YYNGEE. The length of the CDR3 is 14 residues. CDR3 region: CASSWGVGAETQYF. The CDR3 bases are TGTGCCAGCAGTTGGGGGGTCGGGGCAGAGACCCAGTACTTC.

The chain uses TRBV2 and TRBJ2-5; D uncertain. The germline V gene encodes CDR1 SNHLY and CDR2 FYNNEI. The CDR3 runs 13 residues. V was cut by 5 bases and J by 3 bases, with 10 bases left in between. CDR3 loop: CASSRTVKETQYF. CDR3 bases: TGTGCCAGCAGTCGAACAGTAAAAGAGACCCAGTACTTC.

The V call is TRBV5-4, the J call TRBJ2-3; TRBD2 agrees at 15 bases. The germline V gene has CDR1 SGHNT and CDR2 YYREEE (reference sequence). This CDR3 contains 16 residues. The ends lost 4 bases at V and 6 bases at J; junction bases unmatched: 6. The CDR3 reads CASSLPGTSGRDTQYF. The CDR3 DNA follows: TGTGCCAGCAGCCTACCGGGGACTAGCGGGAGGGATACGCAGTATTTT.

The V call is TRBV11-3, the J call TRBJ2-1; TRBD1 aligns across 8 bases. Germline V CDR1 and CDR2: SGHNT, YENEEA. There are 12 residues in the CDR3. After removal of 5 bases from V and 10 bases from J, the junction contained 4 bases not matched to a gene. The CDR3 DNA sequence: TGTGCCAGCAGCCAGACAGGGGTCGAGCAGTTCTTC. Translation: CASSQTGVEQFF.

The sample holds a few counts of this clonotype. The chain combines TRBV6-1 with TRBJ2-6; D possibly corresponds to TRBD1 (5 bases). CDR1 is MNHNS, CDR2 SASEGT, per germline. V lost 7 bases and J 2 bases, leaving 9 bases between the germline ends. CDR3 length: 14 amino acids. The CDR3 region has the DNA TGTGCCAGCAAACAGGACCCTGGGGCCAACGTCCTGACTTTC. This sequence encodes CASKQDPGANVLTF.

The rearrangement uses TRBV6-1 and TRBJ2-7; D perhaps matches TRBD1 (5 bases). The CDR3 covers 14 residues. CDR1 and CDR2 (germline): MNHNS, SASEGT. V was clipped by 6 bases and J by 6 bases, with 18 bases between them. The CDR3 DNA is TGTGCCAGCAGAGACAGTTCCTCAACCCTCGAGCAGTACTTC. It specifies CASRDSSSTLEQYF.

In this sample, this clonotype turned up a few times. J is TRBJ2-3 and V is TRBV6-5; D gene uncertain. Germline CDR1 reads MNHEY; CDR2 reads SVGAGI. This CDR3 has 13 amino acids. The V end was cut by 2 bases, the J end by 5 bases, with 8 bases between. CDR3 residues: CASSYVRLDTQYF. The CDR3 DNA is TGTGCCAGCAGTTACGTTCGATTAGATACGCAGTATTTT.

V and J are TRBV7-2 and TRBJ2-5; D remains unclear. With 3 bases removed from V and 1 base from J, the gap between germline ends came to 6 bases. Germline CDR1 SGHTA, CDR2 FQGNSA. There are 13 residues in the CDR3. The CDR3 spells CASSFTRQETQYF. CDR3 DNA sequence: TGTGCCAGCAGCTTTACTCGCCAAGAGACCCAGTACTTC.

CDR3 coding DNA: TGTGCCAGTAGTCCGGGACAGGGGGCTTCTGGCTACACCTTC. Translating it yields CASSPGQGASGYTF. The J gene is TRBJ1-2, the V gene TRBV19; 12 nucleotides agree with TRBD1. This CDR3 comprises 14 residues. V shed 5 bases, J shed 7 bases, and the junction held 5 bases outside the gene matches. CDR1 is LNHDA and CDR2 is SQIVND in the germline V gene (reference sequence).

This clonotype has more than one count but fewer than ten. One end of the junction is discordant with germline, which a read error may explain. This sequence joins TRBV6-1 and TRBJ1-1; tentatively, D is TRBD1 (5 bases). The CDR3 consists of 14 residues. Per germline, CDR1 MNHNS and CDR2 SASEGT. CDR3 residues: CASITREGTGYLVF. CDR3 sequence (DNA): TGTGCCAGCATTACGCGTGAAGGGACGGGCTATTTAGTCTTT.

V usage is TRBV9 and J usage is TRBJ2-5, with D maybe TRBD2 (6 bases). The CDR3 runs to 13 residues. Germline V gene sequence: CDR1 SGDLS, CDR2 YYNGEE. Trimming cost V 0 bases and J 4 bases, with 7 bases left between them. Written as DNA, the CDR3 is TGTGCCAGCAGCGTAGGCGGGGTAGAGACCCAGTACTTC. As protein: CASSVGGVETQYF.

The chain joins TRBV18 to TRBJ1-2; no clear D. CDR3 length: 14 amino acids. V was trimmed by 5 bases and J by 7 bases, leaving 17 bases between them. The germline CDR1 and CDR2 sequences are KGHSH and LQKENI. This chain's CDR3 is CASSSPNEISGYTF. The DNA for the CDR3 is TGTGCCAGCTCATCCCCGAATGAAATAAGTGGCTACACCTTC.

This chain links TRBV29-1 with TRBJ2-3, with D perhaps given as TRBD1 or TRBD2 (5 bases each). The CDR3 is made up of 12 amino acids. The germline V gene has CDR1 SQVTM and CDR2 ANQGSEA. The ends were cut back, 4 bases at V and 4 bases at J, with 9 bases in the middle. CDR3 sequence reads: CSVVRGSDTQYF. The CDR3 DNA reads TGCAGCGTTGTGAGGGGCTCAGATACGCAGTATTTT.

This sequence joins TRBV20-1 and TRBJ1-3; D ambiguous. Germline V gives CDR1 DFQATT, CDR2 SNEGSKA (reference sequence). The CDR3 runs 15 residues. With 3 bases removed from V and 6 bases from J, the gap between germline ends came to 18 bases. The CDR3 reads CSASFTTGPVNTIYF. CDR3 nucleotides: TGCAGTGCTAGTTTTACGACGGGTCCAGTAAACACCATATATTTT.